This entry lists 2 T cell receptor beta chains sequenced from one sample in a study of cytomegalovirus exposure and HLA in healthy donors. It was with 60 Vbeta and 13 Jbeta primers that the PCR ran. TCRdb's table, derived via immunoSEQ multiplex PCR, lists solely in-frame clones and lacks some. The table counts tens of thousands of clones; approximately 10% lies in the top ten. The sample comprised PBMCs. These receptor sequences come from a woman aged 45-65 years in good health and CMV-seropositive.

The chain carries TRBV29-1 and TRBJ1-2; D might be TRBD1 (5 bases). The CDR3 is 10 residues long. CDR1 is SQVTM, CDR2 ANQGSEA, per germline. Trimming took off 3 bases at V and 7 bases at J, with 6 bases between the two ends. The CDR3 is CSVDGGGYTF. In DNA, the CDR3 is TGCAGCGTTGACGGGGGTGGCTACACCTTC.

The chain links TRBV5-1 to TRBJ2-5; TRBD2 aligns across 10 bases. The ends lost 0 bases at V and 3 bases at J; junction bases unmatched: 8. CDR1 and CDR2 from the germline V gene are SGHRS and YFSETQ. This CDR3 contains 17 residues. The DNA for the CDR3 is TGCGCCAGCAGCTTGGGTCGGCTAGCGGGGGAAAAAGAGACCCAGTACTTC. Protein sequence: CASSLGRLAGEKETQYF.